The 19 T cell receptor beta chains below come from one sample, sequenced in a study of cytomegalovirus exposure and HLA in healthy donors. Sequencing was performed with immunoSEQ multiplex PCR; in TCRdb, only in-frame clones are kept and a portion is missing. The repertoire holds 300,000 to 450,000 clones, with roughly 89% as singletons. Sequencing used PBMCs. These TCRs come from a woman between 18 and 29 years old in good health and CMV-seronegative.

The V gene is TRBV15, the J gene TRBJ2-1, with D hard to call. This CDR3 is 10 amino acids long. The V gene's germline CDR1 is LNHNV and CDR2 YYDKDF (reference sequence). Between the trimmed V and J ends, which lost 6 bases and 9 bases, there was a span of 6 bases. CDR3 DNA sequence: TGTGCCACCAGTAGTGGTGAGCAGTTCTTC. Translated: CATSSGEQFF.

This clone has a single count. This sequence joins TRBV7-6 and TRBJ2-7; maybe TRBD1 (8 bases). V lost 1 base and J 0 bases, leaving 16 bases between the germline ends. CDR1 and CDR2 (germline): SGHVS, FNYEAQ. The CDR3 is made up of 17 amino acids. The CDR3: CASSLETGGDLSYEQYF. The CDR3 DNA is TGTGCCAGCAGCTTAGAAACAGGGGGGGACCTCTCCTACGAGCAGTACTTC.

The chain links TRBV4-1 to TRBJ1-1; D unresolved. CDR3 length equals 13 residues. The ends were cut back, 0 bases at V and 11 bases at J, with 13 bases in the middle. Germline CDR1 reads MGHRA; CDR2 reads YSYEKL. The CDR3 loop is CASSQDRGGVAFF. Written as DNA, the CDR3 is TGCGCCAGCAGCCAAGATCGAGGTGGTGTGGCTTTCTTT.

Concerning this clone: At one end, the junction sequence differs from germline, possibly due to a read error. The genes are TRBV5-8 and TRBJ1-1; no definite D call. Germline CDR1 reads SGHTS; CDR2 reads YDEGEE. There are 9 residues in the CDR3. In DNA, the CDR3 is TGTGCCAGCAGCTTTCGAGGGTCTTGG. Amino acid sequence: CASSFRGSW.

The V call is TRBV2, the J call TRBJ2-6; the D gene is possibly TRBD2 (5 bases). CDR3 length equals 14 residues. V was shortened by 6 bases and J by 7 bases, with 13 bases between the two germline ends. Germline CDR1 is SNHLY and CDR2 is FYNNEI. The CDR3 here is CASRAVFGANVLTF. CDR3 bases: TGTGCCAGCAGAGCGGTCTTCGGAGCCAACGTCCTGACTTTC.

The genes are TRBV29-1 and TRBJ1-1; 10 bases are shared with TRBD1. The ends lost 5 bases at V and 8 bases at J; junction bases unmatched: 8. This CDR3 contains 13 residues. Germline assignment: CDR1 SQVTM and CDR2 ANQGSEA. The CDR3 region is CSVRQGARSEAFF. CDR3 DNA: TGCAGCGTTCGACAGGGGGCGAGGTCCGAAGCTTTCTTT.

The V and J genes are TRBV19 and TRBJ1-5; 8 bases line up with TRBD1. Unmatched junction bases numbered 13, after V lost 4 bases and J lost 5 bases. The CDR3 is 17 amino acids. The V gene's germline CDR1 is LNHDA and CDR2 SQIVND (reference sequence). The CDR3 bases are TGTGCCAGTAGTACTCTACCGGGACAGGCCCACCATCAGCCCCAGCATTTT. Encoded protein: CASSTLPGQAHHQPQHF.

The chain carries TRBV27 and TRBJ2-3; D remains ambiguous. V was clipped by 7 bases and J by 2 bases, with 10 bases between them. Germline V gene data show CDR1 as MNHEY and CDR2 as SMNVEV (reference sequence). The CDR3 spans 13 residues. The CDR3 reads CASMRGFTDTQYF. The CDR3 bases are TGTGCCAGCATGAGAGGATTCACAGATACGCAGTATTTT.

The V call is TRBV5-1, the J call TRBJ1-1, with 7 bases matching TRBD1. Germline V gene sequence: CDR1 SGHRS, CDR2 YFSETQ. With V trimmed by 0 bases and J by 7 bases, 12 bases remained unmatched. The CDR3 has 16 amino acids. CDR3 DNA: TGCGCCAGCAGCTTGGCCTCAGGGGGATACACTAATGAAGCTTTCTTT. Amino acids: CASSLASGGYTNEAFF.

J is TRBJ2-2 and V is TRBV2; 8 bases fit TRBD1. With 7 bases clipped from V and 6 bases from J, the junction kept 10 bases outside the gene matches. CDR3 length equals 15 residues. In germline, CDR1 is SNHLY, CDR2 FYNNEI. The CDR3, as DNA: TGTGCCAGCAAGGGGGTACAGGGGGTCCCCGGGGAGCTGTTTTTT. As protein: CASKGVQGVPGELFF. Filled out from reference TRBV2 and TRBJ2-2, the complete variable domain reads EPEVTQTPSHQVTQMGQEVILRCVPISNHLYFYWYRQILGQKVEFLVSFYNNEISEKSEIFDDQFSVERPDGSNFTLKIRSTKLEDSAMYFCASKGVQGVPGELFFGEGSRLTVL.

This sequence joins TRBV10-1 and TRBJ2-7; 8 positions agree with TRBD2. From germline, CDR1 is WNHNN and CDR2 SYGVQD (reference sequence). The CDR3 loop spans 16 amino acids. The junction had 13 bases not matched to a gene; V was cut back by 5 bases and J by 4 bases. For the CDR3, the DNA is TGCGCCAGCAGTTGTACGGGGGGGCCCCCACCGTACGAGCAGTACTTC. This sequence encodes CASSCTGGPPPYEQYF.

In its sample, this clone was seen many times. This same CDR3 is encoded by further DNA sequences in the sample. This chain connects TRBV2 to TRBJ1-1, with 7 nucleotides matching TRBD1. The CDR3 contains 12 residues. The germline gives CDR1 SNHLY, CDR2 FYNNEI. V shed 8 bases and J 3 bases; nucleotides not matched to a gene: 3. The CDR3 region has the DNA TGTGCCAGCGGACAGGAATACACTGAAGCTTTCTTT. This encodes CASGQEYTEAFF.

The gene calls are TRBV11-2 and TRBJ2-7, with TRBD2 identical over 8 bases. This CDR3 has 13 residues. Germline V CDR1 and CDR2: SGHAT, FQNNGV. V lost 5 bases, J lost 3 bases, and 3 bases stayed unmatched. This CDR3 is CASSVGLVYEQYF. The CDR3 DNA reads TGTGCCAGCAGCGTGGGACTAGTCTACGAGCAGTACTTC.

V is TRBV6-1 and J is TRBJ2-7; 11 bases match TRBD1. Losses at the gene ends were 6 bases for V and 1 base for J; bases not matched to a gene: 5. The CDR3 extends over 15 amino acids. Germline V lookup: CDR1 MNHNS, CDR2 SASEGT. The CDR3, as DNA: TGTGCCAGCAGACCGGGACAGGGGGGTTCCTACGAGCAGTACTTC. Translated: CASRPGQGGSYEQYF.

This chain links TRBV2 with TRBJ2-7; 8 bases are a match to TRBD1. The V gene end was trimmed by 6 bases and the J gene end by 1 base; junction bases not matched to a gene: 8. The germline CDR1 and CDR2 sequences are SNHLY and FYNNEI. The CDR3 runs to 15 residues. The CDR3 coding sequence is TGTGCCAGCAGAGGGACAGGCAACGAATCCTACGAGCAGTACTTC. Amino acid sequence: CASRGTGNESYEQYF.

This sequence joins TRBV7-9 and TRBJ2-3; 12 nucleotides align to TRBD2. Looked up from germline, CDR1 is SEHNR and CDR2 is FQNEAQ (reference sequence). The V segment lost 2 bases and the J segment 3 bases; nucleotides outside the gene matches: 9. The CDR3 has 18 amino acids. This CDR3 is CASSLPTSGRTVTDTQYF. CDR3 in DNA: TGTGCCAGCAGCTTACCCACTAGCGGGAGGACTGTTACAGATACGCAGTATTTT.

The V call is TRBV6-5, the J call TRBJ1-2, with TRBD1 identical over 9 bases. Germline loops: CDR1 MNHEY, CDR2 SVGAGI. The length of the CDR3 is 14 residues. V trimming: 2 bases; J trimming: 5 bases; junction bases outside the gene matches: 3. CDR3 region: CASSYVDRGYGYTF. CDR3 nucleotide sequence: TGTGCCAGCAGTTACGTAGACAGGGGGTATGGCTACACCTTC.

The chain has TRBV7-9 and TRBJ2-7; TRBD1 aligns across 9 bases. The CDR3 length is 15 residues. Germline V gives CDR1 SEHNR, CDR2 FQNEAQ (reference sequence). V was pared by 1 base and J by 3 bases, with 4 bases of the junction left unmatched. The CDR3 DNA follows: TGTGCCAGCAGCTTAGGGGACAGGGCGGGCTACGAGCAGTACTTC. It yields the protein CASSLGDRAGYEQYF.

V usage is TRBV28 and J usage is TRBJ2-7; 9 positions agree with TRBD1. With 6 bases clipped from V and 4 bases from J, the junction kept 10 bases outside the gene matches. The CDR3 consists of 15 residues. Germline V gene lookup returns CDR1 MDHEN and CDR2 SYDVKM. This chain's CDR3 is CASSDSPQGAYEQYF. DNA of the CDR3: TGTGCCAGCAGCGATTCCCCACAGGGGGCTTACGAGCAGTACTTC.